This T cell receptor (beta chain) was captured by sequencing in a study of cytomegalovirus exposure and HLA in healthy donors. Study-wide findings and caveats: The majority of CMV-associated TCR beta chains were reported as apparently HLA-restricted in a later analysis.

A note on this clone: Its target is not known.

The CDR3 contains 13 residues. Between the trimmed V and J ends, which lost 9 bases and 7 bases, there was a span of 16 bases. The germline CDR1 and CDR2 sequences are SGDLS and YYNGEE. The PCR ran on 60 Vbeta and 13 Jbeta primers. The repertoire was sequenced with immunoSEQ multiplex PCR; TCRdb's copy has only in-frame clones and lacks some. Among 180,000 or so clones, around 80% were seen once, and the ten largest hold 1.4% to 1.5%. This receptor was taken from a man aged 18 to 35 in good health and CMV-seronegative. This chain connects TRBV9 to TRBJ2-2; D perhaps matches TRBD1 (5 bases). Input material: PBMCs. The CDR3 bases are TGTGCCACCCAGTCAGGGTTGAGCGGGGAGCTGTTTTTT. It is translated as CATQSGLSGELFF. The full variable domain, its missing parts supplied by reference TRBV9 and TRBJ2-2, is DSGVTQTPKHLITATGQRVTLRCSPRSGDLSVYWYQQSLDQGLQFLIQYYNGEERAKGNILERFSAQQFPDLHSELNLSSLELGDSALYFCATQSGLSGELFFGEGSRLTVL.